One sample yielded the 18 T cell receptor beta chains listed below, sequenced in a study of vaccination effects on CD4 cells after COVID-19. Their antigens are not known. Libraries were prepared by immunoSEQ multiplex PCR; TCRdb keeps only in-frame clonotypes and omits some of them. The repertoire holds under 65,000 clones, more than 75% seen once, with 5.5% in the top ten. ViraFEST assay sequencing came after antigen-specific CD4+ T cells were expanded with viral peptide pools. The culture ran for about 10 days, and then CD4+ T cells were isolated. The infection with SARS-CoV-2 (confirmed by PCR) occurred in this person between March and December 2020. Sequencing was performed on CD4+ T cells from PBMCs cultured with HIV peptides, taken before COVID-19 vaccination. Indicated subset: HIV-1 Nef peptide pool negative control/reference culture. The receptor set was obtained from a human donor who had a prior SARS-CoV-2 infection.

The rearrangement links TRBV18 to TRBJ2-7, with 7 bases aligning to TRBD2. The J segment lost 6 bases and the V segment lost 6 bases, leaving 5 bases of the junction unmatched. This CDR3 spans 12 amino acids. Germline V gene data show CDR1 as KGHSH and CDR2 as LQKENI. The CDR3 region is CASSREVAEQYF. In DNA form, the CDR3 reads TGTGCCAGCTCCCGGGAGGTGGCCGAGCAGTACTTC.

The DNA of the CDR3 is TGTGCCAGCAGTCGACCAGGGGATGGCTACACCTTC. Residues: CASSRPGDGYTF. V gene TRBV3-1 (or the pseudogene TRBV3-2) combines with J gene TRBJ1-2, with D maybe TRBD1 (6 bases). Trimming removed 6 bases from V and 6 bases from J, with 11 bases in between. The CDR3 loop spans 12 amino acids. CDR1 is LGHDT, CDR2 YNNKEL, per germline (reference sequence).

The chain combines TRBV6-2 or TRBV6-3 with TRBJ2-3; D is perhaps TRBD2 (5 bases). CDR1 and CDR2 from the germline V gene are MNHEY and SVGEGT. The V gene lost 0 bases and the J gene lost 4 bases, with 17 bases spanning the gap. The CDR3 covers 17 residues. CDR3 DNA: TGTGCCAGCAGTTACTCGATCTTTCCATGGGAGCCAGATACGCAGTATTTT. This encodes CASSYSIFPWEPDTQYF.

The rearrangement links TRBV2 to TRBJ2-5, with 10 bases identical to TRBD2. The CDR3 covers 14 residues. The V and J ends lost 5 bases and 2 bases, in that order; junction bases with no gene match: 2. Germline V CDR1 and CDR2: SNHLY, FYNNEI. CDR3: CASSLLAGQETQYF. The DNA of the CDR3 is TGTGCCAGCAGTCTACTAGCGGGGCAAGAGACCCAGTACTTC.

The CDR3, as DNA: TGTGCCAGCAGCTGGGGCAGAGCGAACACTGAAGCTTTCTTT. Protein sequence: CASSWGRANTEAFF. V usage is TRBV11-3 and J usage is TRBJ1-1; possibly TRBD1 for D (5 bases). Per germline, CDR1 SGHNT and CDR2 YENEEA. The CDR3 totals 14 residues. The ends were cut back, 4 bases at V and 1 base at J, with 10 bases in the middle. The entire variable domain, with the rest obtained from reference TRBV11-3 and TRBJ1-1, is as follows: EAGVVQSPRYKIIEKKQPVAFWCNPISGHNTLYWYLQNLGQGPELLIRYENEEAVDDSQLPKDRFSAERLKGVDSTLKIQPAELGDSAVYLCASSWGRANTEAFFGQGTRLTVV.

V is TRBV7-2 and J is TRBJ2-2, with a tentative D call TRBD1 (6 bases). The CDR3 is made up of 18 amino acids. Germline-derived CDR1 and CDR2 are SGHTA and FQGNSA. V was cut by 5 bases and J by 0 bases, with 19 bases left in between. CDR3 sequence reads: CASSKQQGSNANTGELFF. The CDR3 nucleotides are TGTGCCAGCAGCAAACAACAGGGTTCCAACGCGAACACCGGGGAGCTGTTTTTT. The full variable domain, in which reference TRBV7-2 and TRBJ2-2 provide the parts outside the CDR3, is GAGVSQSPSNKVTEKGKDVELRCDPISGHTALYWYRQSLGQGLEFLIYFQGNSAPDKSGLPSDRFSAERTGGSVSTLTIQRTQQEDSAVYLCASSKQQGSNANTGELFFGEGSRLTVL.

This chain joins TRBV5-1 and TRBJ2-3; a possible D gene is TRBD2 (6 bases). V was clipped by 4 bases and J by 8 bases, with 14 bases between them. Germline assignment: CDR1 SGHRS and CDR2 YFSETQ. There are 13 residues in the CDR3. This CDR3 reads CASSIREIGTQYF. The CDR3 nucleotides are TGCGCCAGCAGCATCCGGGAGATCGGTACGCAGTATTTT.

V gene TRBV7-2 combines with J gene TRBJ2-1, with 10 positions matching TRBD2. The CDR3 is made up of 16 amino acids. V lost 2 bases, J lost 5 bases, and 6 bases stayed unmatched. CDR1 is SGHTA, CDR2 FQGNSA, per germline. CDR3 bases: TGTGCCAGCAGCTTATCCAGCGGGGGGGAAAACAATGAGCAGTTCTTC. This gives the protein CASSLSSGGENNEQFF.

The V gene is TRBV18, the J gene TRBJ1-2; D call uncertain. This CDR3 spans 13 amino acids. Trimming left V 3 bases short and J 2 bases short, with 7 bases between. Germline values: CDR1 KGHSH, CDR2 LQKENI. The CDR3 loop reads CASSPNQNYGYTF. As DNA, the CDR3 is TGTGCCAGCTCACCTAACCAGAACTATGGCTACACCTTC.

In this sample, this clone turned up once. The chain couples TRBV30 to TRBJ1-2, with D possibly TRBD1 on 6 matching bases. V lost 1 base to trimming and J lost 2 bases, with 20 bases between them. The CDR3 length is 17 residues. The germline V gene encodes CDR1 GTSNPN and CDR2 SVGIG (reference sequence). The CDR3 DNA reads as TGTGCCTGGAGTGACAGGGTCAGTAGAGTCCCCAACTATGGCTACACCTTC. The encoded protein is CAWSDRVSRVPNYGYTF.

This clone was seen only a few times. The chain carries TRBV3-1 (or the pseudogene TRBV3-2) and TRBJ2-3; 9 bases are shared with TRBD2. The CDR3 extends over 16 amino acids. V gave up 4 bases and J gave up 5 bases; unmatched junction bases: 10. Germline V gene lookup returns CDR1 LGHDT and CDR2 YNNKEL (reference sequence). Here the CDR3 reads CASSLFRGGAIDTQYF. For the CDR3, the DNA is TGTGCCAGCAGCCTGTTTCGCGGGGGGGCGATAGATACGCAGTATTTT.

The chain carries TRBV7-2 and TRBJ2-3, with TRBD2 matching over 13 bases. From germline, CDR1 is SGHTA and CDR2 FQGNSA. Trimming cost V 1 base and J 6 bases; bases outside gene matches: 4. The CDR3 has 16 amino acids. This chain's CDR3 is CASSLEETSGRDTQYF. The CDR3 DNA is TGTGCCAGCAGCTTAGAGGAGACTAGCGGGAGGGATACGCAGTATTTT.

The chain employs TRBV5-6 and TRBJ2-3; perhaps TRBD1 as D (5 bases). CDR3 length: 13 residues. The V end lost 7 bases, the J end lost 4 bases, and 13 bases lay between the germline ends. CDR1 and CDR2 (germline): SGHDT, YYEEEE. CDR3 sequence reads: CASGALPPDTQYF. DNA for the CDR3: TGTGCCAGCGGGGCCTTACCCCCAGATACGCAGTATTTT.

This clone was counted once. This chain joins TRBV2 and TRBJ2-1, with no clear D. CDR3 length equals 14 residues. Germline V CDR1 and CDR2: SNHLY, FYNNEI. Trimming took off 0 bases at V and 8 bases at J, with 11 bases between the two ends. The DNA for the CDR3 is TGTGCCAGCAGTGAAGCAAGGCAGCAGGATGAGCAGTTCTTC. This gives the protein CASSEARQQDEQFF.

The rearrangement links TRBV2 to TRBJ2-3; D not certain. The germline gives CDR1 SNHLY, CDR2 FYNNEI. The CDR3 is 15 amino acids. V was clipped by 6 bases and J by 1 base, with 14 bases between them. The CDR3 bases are TGTGCCAGCAGGGCTCTGGCAAGGGGCACAGATACGCAGTATTTT. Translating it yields CASRALARGTDTQYF.

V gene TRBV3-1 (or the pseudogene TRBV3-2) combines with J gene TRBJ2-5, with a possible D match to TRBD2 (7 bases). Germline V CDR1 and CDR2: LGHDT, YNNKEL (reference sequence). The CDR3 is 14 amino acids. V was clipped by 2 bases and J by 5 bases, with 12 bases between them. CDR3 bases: TGTGCCAGCAGCCAAAGGGGGGGGGTGGAGACCCAGTACTTC. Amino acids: CASSQRGGVETQYF.

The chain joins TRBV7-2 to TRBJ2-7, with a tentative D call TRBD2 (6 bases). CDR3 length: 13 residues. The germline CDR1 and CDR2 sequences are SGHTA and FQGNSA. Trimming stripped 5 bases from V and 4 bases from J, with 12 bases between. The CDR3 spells CASSDGRGYEQYF. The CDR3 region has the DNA TGTGCCAGCAGCGACGGGCGGGGTTACGAGCAGTACTTC.

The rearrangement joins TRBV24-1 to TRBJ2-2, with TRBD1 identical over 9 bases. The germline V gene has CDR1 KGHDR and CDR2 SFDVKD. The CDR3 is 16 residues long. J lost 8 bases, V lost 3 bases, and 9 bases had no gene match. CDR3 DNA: TGTGCCACCAGTGATACGGACAGGGGTGATCTGGGGGAGCTGTTTTTT. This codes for CATSDTDRGDLGELFF.